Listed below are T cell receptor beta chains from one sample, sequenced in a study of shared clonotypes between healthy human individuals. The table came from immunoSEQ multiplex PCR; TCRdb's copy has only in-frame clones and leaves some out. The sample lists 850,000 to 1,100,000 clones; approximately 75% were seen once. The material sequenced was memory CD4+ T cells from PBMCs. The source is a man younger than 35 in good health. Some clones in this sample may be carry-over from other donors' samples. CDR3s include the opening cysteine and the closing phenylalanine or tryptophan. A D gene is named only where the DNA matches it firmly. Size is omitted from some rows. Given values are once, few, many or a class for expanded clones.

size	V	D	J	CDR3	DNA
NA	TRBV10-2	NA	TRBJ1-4	CASNRDYGEKLFF	TGCGCCAGCAATCGGGACTACGGGGAAAAACTGTTTTTT
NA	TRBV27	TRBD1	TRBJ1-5	CASRGQGGMSGQPQHF	TGTGCCAGCAGGGGACAGGGGGGCATGTCAGGTCAGCCCCAGCATTTT
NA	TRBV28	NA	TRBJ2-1	CASRHRTDRGNRQFF	TGTGCCAGCAGACATCGGACTGATCGGGGGAATCGGCAGTTCTTC
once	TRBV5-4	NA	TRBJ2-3	CASSLGGSSTDTQYF	TGTGCCAGCAGCTTGGGGGGGTCGAGCACAGATACGCAGTATTTT
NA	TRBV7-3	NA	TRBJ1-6	CASSLTADSPLHF	TGTGCCAGCAGCTTGACGGCGGATTCACCCCTCCACTTT
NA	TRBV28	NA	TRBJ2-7	CASSSPGLYEQYF	TGTGCCAGCAGTTCTCCGGGTCTTTACGAGCAGTACTTC
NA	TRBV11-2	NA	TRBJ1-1	CASSFRGPVTEAFF	TGTGCCAGCAGCTTTAGAGGCCCCGTCACTGAAGCTTTCTTT
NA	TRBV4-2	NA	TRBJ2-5	CASSQVMGETQYF	TGTGCCAGCAGCCAAGTAATGGGAGAGACCCAGTACTTC
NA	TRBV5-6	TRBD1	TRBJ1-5	CASSSTGVSHQPQHF	TGTGCCAGCAGCTCGACAGGGGTGAGTCATCAGCCCCAGCATTTT
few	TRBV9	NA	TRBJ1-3	CASAPRLSSGNTIYF	TGTGCCAGCGCACCGCGGTTGAGCTCTGGAAACACCATATATTTT
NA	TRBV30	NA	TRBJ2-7	CAWSPDYSYEQYF	TGTGCCTGGAGTCCGGACTACTCCTACGAGCAGTACTTC
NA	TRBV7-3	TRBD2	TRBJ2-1	CASSSPGLAEQFF	TGTGCCAGCAGCTCCCCGGGACTAGCCGAGCAGTTCTTC
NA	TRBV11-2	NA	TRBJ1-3	CASSLVDRWNTIYF	TGTGCCAGCAGCTTAGTAGACAGGTGGAACACCATATATTTT
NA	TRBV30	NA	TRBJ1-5	CAWSKGISNQPQHF	TGTGCCTGGAGTAAAGGGATTAGCAATCAGCCCCAGCATTTT
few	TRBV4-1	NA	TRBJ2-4	CASSLGIAKNIQYF	TGCGCCAGCAGCTTGGGAATAGCCAAAAACATTCAGTACTTC
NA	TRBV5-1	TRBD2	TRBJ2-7	CASSWSSGSSYEQYF	TGCGCCAGCAGCTGGAGTAGCGGGAGCTCCTACGAGCAGTACTTC
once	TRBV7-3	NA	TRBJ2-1	CASSPGRVGHNEQFF	TGTGCCAGCAGCCCCGGGCGGGTGGGTCACAATGAGCAGTTCTTC
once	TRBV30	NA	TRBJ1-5	CAWCQQPNQPQHF	TGTGCCTGGTGCCAGCAGCCCAATCAGCCCCAGCATTTT
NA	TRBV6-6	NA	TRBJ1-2	CASTIARDYGYTF	TGTGCCAGCACCATAGCCAGGGACTATGGCTACACCTTC
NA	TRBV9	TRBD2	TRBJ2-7	CASSALSSGSQHEQYF	TGTGCCAGCAGCGCCCTCTCTAGCGGGAGTCAGCACGAGCAGTACTTC
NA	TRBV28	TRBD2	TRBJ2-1	CASSLVLAGNNEQFF	TGTGCCAGCAGTTTAGTACTAGCGGGGAACAATGAGCAGTTCTTC
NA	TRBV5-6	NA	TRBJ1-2	CASSFEAARIGGYTF	TGTGCCAGCAGCTTTGAGGCCGCAAGAATAGGAGGCTACACCTTC
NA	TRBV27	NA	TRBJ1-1	CASSLRAGGTNTEAFF	TGTGCCAGCAGTTTAAGGGCAGGAGGTACGAACACTGAAGCTTTCTTT
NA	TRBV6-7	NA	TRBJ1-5	CASSYVCRYSNQPQHF	TGTGCCAGCAGTTACGTATGCAGATATAGCAATCAGCCCCAGCATTTT
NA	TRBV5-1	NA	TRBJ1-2	CASSLDPGNYGYTF	TGCGCCAGCAGCTTGGACCCGGGGAACTATGGCTACACCTTC
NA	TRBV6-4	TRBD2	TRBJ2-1	CASSPGLAGVDEQFF	TGTGCCAGCAGTCCCGGACTAGCGGGAGTGGATGAGCAGTTCTTC
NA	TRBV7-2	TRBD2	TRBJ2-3	CASSDGTSRSTDTQYF	TGTGCCAGCAGCGATGGGACTAGCCGGAGCACAGATACGCAGTATTTT
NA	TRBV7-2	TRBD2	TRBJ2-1	CASSPQRESEQFF	TGTGCCAGCAGCCCCCAGCGGGAATCTGAGCAGTTCTTC
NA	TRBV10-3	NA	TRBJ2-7	CAIRSPQGDEQYF	TGTGCCATCAGGAGCCCCCAGGGCGACGAGCAGTACTTC
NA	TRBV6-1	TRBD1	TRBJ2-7	CASSAPLGGNTYEQYF	TGTGCCAGCAGTGCCCCCTTAGGGGGCAACACCTACGAGCAGTACTTC
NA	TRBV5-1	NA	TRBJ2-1	CASSLGQTSYNEQFF	TGCGCCAGCAGCTTGGGACAAACGTCCTACAATGAGCAGTTCTTC
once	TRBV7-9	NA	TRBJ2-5	CASSSTADETQYF	TGTGCCAGCAGCTCTACAGCGGATGAGACCCAGTACTTC
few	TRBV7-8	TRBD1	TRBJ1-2	CASSLTSGQGAGYTF	TGTGCCAGCAGCTTAACCTCGGGACAGGGCGCTGGCTACACCTTC
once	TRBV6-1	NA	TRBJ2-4	CASIPRSGKNIQYF	TGTGCCAGCATACCCAGGTCTGGCAAAAACATTCAGTACTTC
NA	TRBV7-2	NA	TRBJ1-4	CASSPRGEKLFF	TGTGCCAGCAGCCCCCGCGGTGAAAAACTGTTTTTT
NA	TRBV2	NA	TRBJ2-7	CASTNSGQSYEQYF	TGTGCCAGCACTAACTCTGGACAGTCCTACGAGCAGTACTTC
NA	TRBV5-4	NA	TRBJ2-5	CASSLVRGNQETQYF	TGTGCCAGCAGCTTGGTGAGGGGGAATCAAGAGACCCAGTACTTC
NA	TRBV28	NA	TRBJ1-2	CASSLFGGYYGYTF	TGTGCCAGCAGTTTATTTGGCGGATACTATGGCTACACCTTC
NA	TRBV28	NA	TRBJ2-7	CASSLLYPRQGSYEQYF	TGTGCCAGCAGTTTATTGTATCCCCGACAAGGGTCCTACGAGCAGTACTTC
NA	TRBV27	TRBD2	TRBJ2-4	CASGSPQRERGAIQYF	TGTGCCAGCGGCTCACCCCAGCGGGAGCGGGGAGCCATTCAGTACTTC
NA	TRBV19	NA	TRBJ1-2	CASSIPGIGGYTF	TGTGCCAGTAGTATCCCAGGAATTGGCGGCTACACCTTC
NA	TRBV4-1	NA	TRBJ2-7	CASSQVPGSREQYF	TGCGCCAGCAGCCAAGTTCCCGGATCACGCGAGCAGTACTTC
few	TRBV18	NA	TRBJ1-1	CASSPPNSMNTEAFF	TGTGCCAGCTCACCACCAAACAGCATGAACACTGAAGCTTTCTTT
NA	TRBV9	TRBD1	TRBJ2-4	CASSGQGSDIQYF	TGTGCCAGCAGCGGACAGGGGTCGGACATTCAGTACTTC
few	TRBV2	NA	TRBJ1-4	CASSGRGRKLFF	TGTGCCAGCAGTGGGAGAGGAAGAAAACTGTTTTTT
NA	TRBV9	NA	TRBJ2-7	CASSVYSGGDEQYF	TGTGCCAGCAGCGTGTATAGCGGCGGCGACGAGCAGTACTTC
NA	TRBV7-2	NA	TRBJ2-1	CASSLGGRVLGQFF	TGTGCCAGCAGCTTAGGCGGCAGGGTGTTGGGGCAGTTCTTC
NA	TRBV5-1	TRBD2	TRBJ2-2	CASSFRTSGTYTGELFF	TGCGCCAGCAGCTTCAGGACTAGCGGGACATACACCGGGGAGCTGTTTTTT